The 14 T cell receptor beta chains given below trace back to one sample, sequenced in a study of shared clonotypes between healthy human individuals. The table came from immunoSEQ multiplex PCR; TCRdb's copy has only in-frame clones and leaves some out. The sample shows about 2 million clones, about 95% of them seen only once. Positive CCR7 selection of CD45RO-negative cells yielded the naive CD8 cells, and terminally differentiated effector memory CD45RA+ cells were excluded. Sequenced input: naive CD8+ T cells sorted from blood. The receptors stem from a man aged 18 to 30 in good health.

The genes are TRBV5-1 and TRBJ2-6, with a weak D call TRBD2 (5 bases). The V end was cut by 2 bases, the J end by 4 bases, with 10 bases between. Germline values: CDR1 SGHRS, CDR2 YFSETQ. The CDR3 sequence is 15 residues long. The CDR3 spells CASSFGVEGANVLTF. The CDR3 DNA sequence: TGCGCCAGCAGCTTCGGGGTAGAGGGGGCCAACGTCCTGACTTTC.

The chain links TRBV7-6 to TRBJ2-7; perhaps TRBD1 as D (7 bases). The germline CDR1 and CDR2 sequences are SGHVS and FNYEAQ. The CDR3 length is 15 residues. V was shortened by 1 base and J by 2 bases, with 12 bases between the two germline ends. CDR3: CASSLGGTATYEQYF. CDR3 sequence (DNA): TGTGCCAGCAGCTTAGGCGGGACAGCAACCTACGAGCAGTACTTC.

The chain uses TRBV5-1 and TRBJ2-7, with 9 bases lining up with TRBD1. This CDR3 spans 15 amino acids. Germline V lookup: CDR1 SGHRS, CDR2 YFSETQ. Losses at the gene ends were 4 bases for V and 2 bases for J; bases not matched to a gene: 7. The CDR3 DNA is TGCGCCAGCAGCCCTCAGGGACAGGGCCCCTACGAGCAGTACTTC. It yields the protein CASSPQGQGPYEQYF.

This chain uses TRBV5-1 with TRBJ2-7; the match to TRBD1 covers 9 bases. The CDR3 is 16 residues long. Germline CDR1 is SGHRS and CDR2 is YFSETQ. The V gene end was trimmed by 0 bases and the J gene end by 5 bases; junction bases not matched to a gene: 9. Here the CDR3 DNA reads TGCGCCAGCAGCTTGGGTGGGGGACAGGGATTCCACGAGCAGTACTTC. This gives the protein CASSLGGGQGFHEQYF.

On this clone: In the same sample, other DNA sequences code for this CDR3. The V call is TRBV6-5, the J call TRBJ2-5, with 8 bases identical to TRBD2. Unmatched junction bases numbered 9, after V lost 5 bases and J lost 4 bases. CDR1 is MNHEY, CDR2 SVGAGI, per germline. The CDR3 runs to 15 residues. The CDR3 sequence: CASSVTSGGGETQYF. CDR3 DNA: TGTGCCAGCAGTGTAACTAGCGGAGGCGGAGAGACCCAGTACTTC.

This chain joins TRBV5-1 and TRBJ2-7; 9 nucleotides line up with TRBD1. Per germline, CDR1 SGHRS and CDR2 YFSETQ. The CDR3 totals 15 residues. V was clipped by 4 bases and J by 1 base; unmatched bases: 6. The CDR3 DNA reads TGCGCCAGCAGCCCCCGGACAGGGGAATCCTACGAGCAGTACTTC. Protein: CASSPRTGESYEQYF.

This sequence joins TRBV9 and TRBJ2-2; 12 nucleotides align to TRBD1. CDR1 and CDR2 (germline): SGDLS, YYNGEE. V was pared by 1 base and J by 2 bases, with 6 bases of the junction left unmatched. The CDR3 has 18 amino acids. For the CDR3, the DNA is TGTGCCAGCAGCGTAACCGGGACAGGGGGCCTAAACACCGGGGAGCTGTTTTTT. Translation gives CASSVTGTGGLNTGELFF. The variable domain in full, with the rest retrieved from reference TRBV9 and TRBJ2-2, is DSGVTQTPKHLITATGQRVTLRCSPRSGDLSVYWYQQSLDQGLQFLIQYYNGEERAKGNILERFSAQQFPDLHSELNLSSLELGDSALYFCASSVTGTGGLNTGELFFGEGSRLTVL.

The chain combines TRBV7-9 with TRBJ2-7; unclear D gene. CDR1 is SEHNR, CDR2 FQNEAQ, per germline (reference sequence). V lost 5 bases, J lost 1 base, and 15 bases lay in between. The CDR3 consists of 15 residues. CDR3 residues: CASSPIERLSYEQYF. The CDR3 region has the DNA TGTGCCAGCAGCCCGATAGAGCGCCTGTCCTACGAGCAGTACTTC.

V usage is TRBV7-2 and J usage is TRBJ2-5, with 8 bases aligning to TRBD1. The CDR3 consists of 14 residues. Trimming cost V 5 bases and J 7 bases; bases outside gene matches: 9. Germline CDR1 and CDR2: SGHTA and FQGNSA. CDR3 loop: CASSQGQGASTQYF. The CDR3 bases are TGTGCCAGCAGCCAGGGGCAGGGGGCATCGACCCAGTACTTC.

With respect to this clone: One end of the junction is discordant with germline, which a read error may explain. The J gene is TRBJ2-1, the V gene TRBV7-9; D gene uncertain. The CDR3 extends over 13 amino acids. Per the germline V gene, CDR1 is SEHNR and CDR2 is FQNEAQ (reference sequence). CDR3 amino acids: CASTLSSYNEQFF. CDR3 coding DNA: TGTGCCAGCACCTTAAGCTCCTACAATGAGCAGTTCTTC.

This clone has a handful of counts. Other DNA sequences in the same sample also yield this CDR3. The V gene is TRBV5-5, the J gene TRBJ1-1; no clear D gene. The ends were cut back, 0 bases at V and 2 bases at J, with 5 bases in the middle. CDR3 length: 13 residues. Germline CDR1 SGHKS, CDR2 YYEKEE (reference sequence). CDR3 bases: TGTGCCAGCAGCTTGGGAGCTAACACTGAAGCTTTCTTT. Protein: CASSLGANTEAFF.

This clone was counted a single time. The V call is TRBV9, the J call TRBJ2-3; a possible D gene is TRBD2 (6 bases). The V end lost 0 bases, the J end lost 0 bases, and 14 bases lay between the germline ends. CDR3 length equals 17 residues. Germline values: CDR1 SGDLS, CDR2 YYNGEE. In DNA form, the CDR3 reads TGTGCCAGCAGCGTAGCCATTAGCGGTTACAGCACAGATACGCAGTATTTT. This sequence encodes CASSVAISGYSTDTQYF.

The CDR3 spells CASSPTGGGDYGYTF. CDR3 DNA sequence: TGCGCCAGCAGCCCCACGGGGGGCGGTGACTATGGCTACACCTTC. The chain carries TRBV4-3 and TRBJ1-2, with D perhaps TRBD1 (6 bases). The CDR3 is 15 residues long. V gave up 4 bases and J gave up 3 bases, with 15 bases separating them. The germline V gene has CDR1 LGHNA and CDR2 YSLEER.

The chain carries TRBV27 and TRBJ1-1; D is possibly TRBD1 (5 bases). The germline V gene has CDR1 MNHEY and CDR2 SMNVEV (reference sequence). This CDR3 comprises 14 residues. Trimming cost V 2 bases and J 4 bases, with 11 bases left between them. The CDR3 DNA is TGTGCCAGCAGTTTAGTCGCAGGGCTCACTGAAGCTTTCTTT. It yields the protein CASSLVAGLTEAFF.